This TCR beta chain was profiled in a study of T-cell memory formation after mild COVID-19. After removal of 5 bases from V and 3 bases from J, the junction contained 8 bases not matched to a gene. The CDR3 is 15 amino acids. TCRdb called the 5' RACE reads again in MiXCR, with one record for every CDR3 protein. The sample carries over 350,000 distinct CDR3 sequences, 24% recorded once. This chain connects TRBV12-3 or TRBV12-4 to TRBJ2-7; 9 bases are shared with TRBD1. The sequence derives from an adult woman who had mild COVID-19 (a few samples of this study predate the infection). Cell type and time point are not known. Sequencing was performed on PBMCs or a T cell subset sorted from them (not recorded which). The CDR3 region has the DNA TGTGCCAGCAGTCCAGGGACAGGGAGCTTCTACGAGCAGTACTTC. The encoded protein is CASSPGTGSFYEQYF.